The TCR beta chain under discussion was sequenced for a study of OX40 agonist ivuxolimab in advanced cancers. Study as a whole: Enrollees could have had prior anti-PD-1, anti-PD-L1 or anti-CTLA-4 therapy, which about 40% had received.

The assay was immunoSEQ multiplex PCR, and TCRdb's table has in-frame clones only and misses some. The data hold around 68,000 clones, with about 91% observed a single time. V was cut by 4 bases and J by 3 bases, with 14 bases left in between. Germline-derived CDR1 and CDR2 are SGHDT and YYEEEE. This CDR3 comprises 14 residues. This sample comprised CD4+ or CD8+ T cells sorted from blood, obtained in a trial of the OX40 agonist ivuxolimab. This chain uses TRBV5-6 with TRBJ2-7, with a tentative D call TRBD2 (6 bases). This TCR was recovered from an adult with an advanced solid tumor such as melanoma, head and neck, liver or kidney cancer. In DNA, the CDR3 is TGTGCCAGCAGCAGGGGAGGCTTGAACTACGAGCAGTACTTC. This translates into CASSRGGLNYEQYF.